The entry below gives a single T cell receptor (beta chain) sequence along with its context. This entry belongs to a study of blood T cell repertoires in COVID-19. Residents of 24 US areas, aged about 18 to 95 years, made up the participants. Among Cohort 3 donors, those recovered had two negative PCRs, clearance, or symptom resolution. The repertoire was sequenced with immunoSEQ multiplex PCR; TCRdb's copy has only in-frame clones and lacks some. The repertoire includes about 190,000 clones, about 84% of them detected once, and more than 7.5% sits in the top ten. Trimming removed 5 bases from V and 7 bases from J, with 17 bases in between. The CDR3 covers 14 residues. Per the germline V gene, CDR1 is SGHVS and CDR2 is FNYEAQ.

Sample: PBMCs or T cells enriched from blood (not recorded which). The TCR was taken from a woman under 40 who had recovered from COVID-19. The rearrangement links TRBV7-6 to TRBJ1-2; possibly TRBD1 for D (5 bases). CDR3 DNA: TGTGCCAGCAGCCCAGAATTCGCGGGGGGTGGCTACACCTTC. Protein sequence: CASSPEFAGGGYTF.